Below are 32 T cell receptor beta chains sequenced from a single sample in a study of blood T cells in healthy people across ages. Using a J-beta primer mix together with a sample-barcoded 5' primer, a second PCR was run for about 6 to 11 cycles. MiXCR was run by TCRdb on the 5' RACE reads, yielding one entry per CDR3 protein. The table has over 600,000 distinct CDR3 sequences, around 50% seen once. Specimen: blood. These receptor sequences come from a man aged 40-49 years in good health.

The CDR3 loop reads CASSLLGQGAIEQFF. CDR3 in DNA: TGCGCCAGCAGCTTACTCGGACAGGGGGCAATTGAGCAGTTCTTC. V and J are TRBV5-1 and TRBJ2-1; 11 bases are a match to TRBD1. V shed 2 bases and J 9 bases; nucleotides not matched to a gene: 7. The germline CDR1 and CDR2 sequences are SGHRS and YFSETQ. The CDR3 loop spans 15 amino acids.

This clonotype was seen a handful of times. The chain links TRBV20-1 to TRBJ1-5; D not resolved. The CDR3 runs to 13 residues. Germline CDR1 is DFQATT and CDR2 is SNEGSKA (reference sequence). V lost 3 bases and J 0 bases, leaving 6 bases between the germline ends. CDR3 protein: CSARGGSNQPQHF. In DNA, the CDR3 is TGCAGTGCTAGGGGAGGTAGCAATCAGCCCCAGCATTTT.

V and J are TRBV20-1 and TRBJ1-5, with a possible D match to TRBD1 (5 bases). Germline CDR1 is DFQATT and CDR2 is SNEGSKA (reference sequence). The CDR3 runs 15 residues. V lost 0 bases to trimming and J lost 4 bases, with 13 bases between them. For the CDR3, the DNA is TGCAGTGCTAGAGATCGGGGGAACCCGAATCAGCCCCAGCATTTT. It codes for CSARDRGNPNQPQHF.

The J gene is TRBJ2-7, the V gene TRBV6-5, with a weak D call TRBD1 (6 bases). The CDR3 extends over 15 amino acids. V lost 6 bases to trimming and J lost 1 base, with 16 bases between them. Looked up from germline, CDR1 is MNHEY and CDR2 is SVGAGI. As DNA, the CDR3 is TGTGCCAGCAGACCATACAGGGTTCCTTCCTACGAGCAGTACTTC. Translating gives CASRPYRVPSYEQYF.

J is TRBJ2-3 and V is TRBV5-1, with D maybe TRBD1 (6 bases). Trimming removed 7 bases from V and 3 bases from J, with 18 bases in between. Germline-derived CDR1 and CDR2 are SGHRS and YFSETQ. This CDR3 has 15 residues. Here the CDR3 DNA reads TGCGCCAGCCAAGGGGGTCAAACCGCGACAGATACGCAGTATTTT. This sequence encodes CASQGGQTATDTQYF.

The table lists this clonotype with a few counts. This chain uses TRBV28 with TRBJ2-7; possible D gene TRBD2, 5 bases. CDR1 and CDR2 from the germline V gene are MDHEN and SYDVKM. The CDR3 is made up of 15 amino acids. V lost 6 bases, J lost 0 bases, and 15 bases lay in between. The CDR3 loop is CASSYTRFVSYEQYF. The CDR3 DNA reads as TGTGCCAGCAGCTACACTAGGTTTGTCTCCTACGAGCAGTACTTC. Filled out from reference TRBV28 and TRBJ2-7, the complete variable domain reads DVKVTQSSRYLVKRTGEKVFLECVQDMDHENMFWYRQDPGLGLRLIYFSYDVKMKEKGDIPEGYSVSREKKERFSLILESASTNQTSMYLCASSYTRFVSYEQYFGPGTRLTVT.

The chain uses TRBV6-1 and TRBJ2-7; D possibly corresponds to TRBD1 (5 bases). The DNA end is more similar to TRBJ2-5, so the J call may be wrong. Germline CDR1 reads MNHNS; CDR2 reads SASEGT. The CDR3 has 15 amino acids. CDR3 in DNA: TGTGCCAGCAGGATCCTCAGGGTTGAACAAGAGACCCAGTACTTC. It yields the protein CASRILRVEQETQYF.

The chain joins TRBV20-1 to TRBJ2-7; no definite D call. This CDR3 is built from 17 residues. Germline CDR1 is DFQATT and CDR2 is SNEGSKA (reference sequence). V was pared by 0 bases and J by 7 bases, with 25 bases between. The CDR3 protein is CSARDPIGSLSYNEQYF. DNA of the CDR3: TGCAGTGCTAGAGATCCAATCGGTAGTCTTTCCTACAATGAGCAGTACTTC.

This clonotype came up once. For the CDR3, the DNA is TGTGCCAGCAGCGCCCTATTACAGGGGGCTGCCTCCTACACCTTC. It yields the protein CASSALLQGAASYTF. V and J are TRBV5-5 and TRBJ1-2, with 9 nucleotides matching TRBD1. CDR1 and CDR2 from the germline V gene are SGHKS and YYEKEE (reference sequence). With 4 bases clipped from V and 10 bases from J, the junction kept 14 bases outside the gene matches. The CDR3 consists of 15 residues.

The rearrangement links TRBV7-2 to TRBJ2-3; tentatively, D is TRBD1 or TRBD2 (6 bases each). The V end was cut by 8 bases, the J end by 0 bases, with 21 bases between. CDR3 size: 17 residues. Germline V gene data show CDR1 as SGHTA and CDR2 as FQGNSA. CDR3 in DNA: TGTGCCAGCCGTACTTATGGGGGGCGAACTAGCACAGATACGCAGTATTTT. Translated: CASRTYGGRTSTDTQYF. The entire variable domain, with the rest obtained from reference TRBV7-2 and TRBJ2-3, is as follows: GAGVSQSPSNKVTEKGKDVELRCDPISGHTALYWYRQSLGQGLEFLIYFQGNSAPDKSGLPSDRFSAERTGGSVSTLTIQRTQQEDSAVYLCASRTYGGRTSTDTQYFGPGTRLTVL.

The chain combines TRBV7-2 with TRBJ2-1; a possible D gene is TRBD2 (5 bases). CDR3 length: 15 residues. Trimming removed 1 base at V and 3 bases at J, with 10 bases between. The germline gives CDR1 SGHTA, CDR2 FQGNSA. The CDR3 DNA sequence: TGTGCCAGCAGCTTAGACGGACGGGACTACAATGAGCAGTTCTTC. It specifies CASSLDGRDYNEQFF.

This clonotype was seen more than once but under ten times. The chain joins TRBV7-2 to TRBJ2-1; TRBD2 agrees at 10 bases. The CDR3 consists of 15 residues. In germline, CDR1 is SGHTA, CDR2 FQGNSA. The trim removed 5 bases at V and 6 bases at J, leaving 7 bases unmatched. CDR3 residues: CASSTLAGRSNEQFF. The CDR3 bases are TGTGCCAGCAGCACACTAGCGGGAAGGTCCAATGAGCAGTTCTTC.

This clonotype was observed once. The chain has TRBV7-2 and TRBJ2-7, with TRBD2 matching over 9 bases. V shed 5 bases, J shed 4 bases, and the junction held 9 bases outside the gene matches. The length of the CDR3 is 15 residues. The V gene's germline CDR1 is SGHTA and CDR2 FQGNSA. CDR3 DNA: TGTGCCAGCAGCCTAACCGGGACTAGCTTTTACGAGCAGTACTTC. Translation: CASSLTGTSFYEQYF.

This clonotype occurred once. The junction shows a germline mismatch at one end, possibly a read error. The CDR3 region is CASNQVGENTEAFF. The CDR3 coding sequence is TGTGCCAGCAACCAAGTTGGGGAGAACACTGAAGCTTTCTTT. The rearrangement links TRBV4-2 to TRBJ1-1; D is ambiguous. The CDR3 is 14 residues long. Germline loops: CDR1 LGHNA, CDR2 YNFKEQ.

The chain couples TRBV9 to TRBJ1-1; no clear D. The length of the CDR3 is 13 residues. Germline V CDR1 and CDR2: SGDLS, YYNGEE. CDR3 protein: CASGVGIYTEAFF. Here the CDR3 DNA reads TGTGCAAGCGGCGTAGGGATTTACACTGAAGCTTTCTTT. Supplemented by reference TRBV9 and TRBJ1-1, the full variable domain reads DSGVTQTPKHLITATGQRVTLRCSPRSGDLSVYWYQQSLDQGLQFLIQYYNGEERAKGNILERFSAQQFPDLHSELNLSSLELGDSALYFCASGVGIYTEAFFGQGTRLTVV.

This clonotype was observed a handful of times. CDR3 sequence: CASSLGTGRGLTEAFF. CDR3 nucleotide sequence: TGTGCCAGCAGTTTGGGGACAGGGAGAGGACTCACTGAAGCTTTCTTT. The rearrangement links TRBV28 to TRBJ1-1, with TRBD1 matching 9 bases. Germline V gene data show CDR1 as MDHEN and CDR2 as SYDVKM. The CDR3 covers 16 residues. Trimming at V came to 3 bases and at J to 4 bases, leaving 9 bases not matched to a gene.

The DNA for the CDR3 is TGTGCCAGCAGCTTAGACACGGGGGGCGGAGAGACCCAGTACTTC. Translation: CASSLDTGGGETQYF. The chain combines TRBV7-8 with TRBJ2-7; D possibly corresponds to TRBD2 (7 bases). TRBJ2-5 explains the end of the DNA better; the J call may be wrong. The CDR3 runs 15 residues. CDR1 is SGHVS and CDR2 is FQNEAQ in the germline V gene.

The chain recombines TRBV25-1 with TRBJ1-1; 9 positions match TRBD1. The CDR3 consists of 14 residues. The V gene's germline CDR1 is MGHDK and CDR2 SYGVNS. V shed 8 bases, J shed 6 bases, and the junction held 10 bases outside the gene matches. The CDR3 DNA reads as TGTGCCAGCGGGCACAGGGGGCTAGGCGCTGAAGCTTTCTTT. It codes for CASGHRGLGAEAFF. The whole variable domain, remainder taken from reference TRBV25-1 and TRBJ1-1, is EADIYQTPRYLVIGTGKKITLECSQTMGHDKMYWYQQDPGMELHLIHYSYGVNSTEKGDLSSESTVSRIRTEHFPLTLESARPSHTSQYLCASGHRGLGAEAFFGQGTRLTVV.

V gene TRBV16 combines with J gene TRBJ2-7; perhaps D is TRBD1 or TRBD2 (5 bases each). Germline V CDR1 and CDR2: KGHSY, FQNENV. The CDR3 is 15 residues long. Trimming pared 0 bases from V and 6 bases from J, leaving 15 bases between. CDR3 DNA sequence: TGTGCCAGCAGCCAATCGGGACGGGGTGGGGCCGAGCAGTACTTC. It yields the protein CASSQSGRGGAEQYF.

The chain is built from TRBV20-1 and TRBJ1-4, with TRBD1 matching over 7 bases. The CDR3 is 14 residues long. Germline V lookup: CDR1 DFQATT, CDR2 SNEGSKA (reference sequence). V gave up 4 bases and J gave up 8 bases; unmatched junction bases: 10. CDR3 nucleotides: TGCAGTGCTATTGACAGGGACGCCAGGGAAAAACTGTTTTTT. Protein: CSAIDRDAREKLFF.

This chain joins TRBV4-3 and TRBJ2-7; D gene ambiguous. This CDR3 spans 15 amino acids. Germline CDR1 LGHNA, CDR2 YSLEER. Trimming cost V 0 bases and J 3 bases, with 12 bases left between them. The CDR3 DNA follows: TGCGCCAGCAGCCAAGATCCCGGAGCCGACTACGAGCAGTACTTC. Residues: CASSQDPGADYEQYF.

CDR3 nucleotide sequence: TGTGCCAGCCGAGGGGGGGCCAACGTCCTGACTTTC. Residues: CASRGGANVLTF. The chain combines TRBV27 with TRBJ2-6; a possible D gene is TRBD2 (5 bases). The V end lost 8 bases, the J end lost 4 bases, and 6 bases lay between the germline ends. The CDR3 consists of 12 residues. Per the germline V gene, CDR1 is MNHEY and CDR2 is SMNVEV (reference sequence).

The chain combines TRBV12-3 or TRBV12-4 with TRBJ2-1, with D possibly TRBD2 on 5 matching bases. The ends were cut back, 3 bases at V and 7 bases at J, with 16 bases in the middle. This CDR3 contains 15 residues. This CDR3 reads CASSFTSDPGNEQFF. In DNA form, the CDR3 reads TGTGCCAGCAGTTTCACGTCGGACCCGGGGAATGAGCAGTTCTTC.

There are a few counts of this clonotype. The genes are TRBV20-1 and TRBJ2-7, with D perhaps TRBD1 (7 bases). V was pared by 3 bases and J by 3 bases, with 12 bases between. The CDR3 extends over 13 amino acids. CDR1 DFQATT and CDR2 SNEGSKA come from the germline V gene (reference sequence). The CDR3 spells CSASRGDFYEQYF. The DNA of the CDR3 is TGCAGTGCTAGCAGGGGGGATTTCTACGAGCAGTACTTC.

This clonotype was seen a handful of times. The chain recombines TRBV4-2 with TRBJ1-4; D is perhaps TRBD1 (5 bases). The CDR3 runs 14 residues. The ends were cut back, 8 bases at V and 4 bases at J, with 14 bases in the middle. Germline lookup yields CDR1 LGHNA and CDR2 YNFKEQ. CDR3 in amino acids: CASGFRDRNEKLFF. CDR3 coding DNA: TGTGCCAGCGGATTCCGGGACCGTAATGAAAAACTGTTTTTT.

A few counts support this clonotype. This rearrangement joins TRBV6-2 or TRBV6-3 to TRBJ1-1; no firm D call. CDR3 length equals 15 residues. The germline CDR1 and CDR2 sequences are MNHEY and SVGEGT. V lost 2 bases and J lost 2, with 12 bases in between. Here the CDR3 DNA reads TGTGCCAGCAGTTACGGCGAGGGAGCAAACACTGAAGCTTTCTTT. It encodes CASSYGEGANTEAFF.

There are a few counts of this clonotype. The V and J genes are TRBV9 and TRBJ2-4; the D gene is possibly TRBD2 (6 bases). This CDR3 contains 13 residues. Germline V gene lookup returns CDR1 SGDLS and CDR2 YYNGEE. V shed 3 bases and J shed 8 bases, with 12 bases lying between them. The CDR3 nucleotides read TGTGCCAGCAGCGCGACGGGGGATGACATTCAGTACTTC. It codes for CASSATGDDIQYF.

V and J are TRBV20-1 and TRBJ2-1; 9 bases fit TRBD2. CDR1 and CDR2 (germline): DFQATT, SNEGSKA (reference sequence). Losses at the gene ends were 3 bases for V and 6 bases for J; bases not matched to a gene: 6. The CDR3 has 14 residues. The CDR3 DNA sequence: TGCAGTGCTAGTACGCTAGCGGGACCCAATGAGCAGTTCTTC. Its protein product is CSASTLAGPNEQFF.

In its sample, this clonotype was seen many times. V is TRBV4-3 and J is TRBJ1-4; D gene unclear. The germline V gene encodes CDR1 LGHNA and CDR2 YSLEER. Trimming removed 4 bases from V and 6 bases from J, with 12 bases in between. The length of the CDR3 is 14 residues. The CDR3 is CASSPRARDEKLFF. For the CDR3, the DNA is TGCGCCAGCAGCCCGAGGGCCCGGGATGAAAAACTGTTTTTT.

At least ten counts were recorded for this clonotype. V is TRBV11-2 and J is TRBJ2-7; 9 bases map to TRBD1. Trimming took 4 bases from V and 3 from J; bases not matched to a gene: 4. Germline values: CDR1 SGHAT, CDR2 FQNNGV. The CDR3 contains 14 residues. Here the CDR3 reads CASSSGTGNYEQYF. CDR3 coding DNA: TGTGCCAGCAGCTCCGGGACAGGGAACTACGAGCAGTACTTC.

This clonotype appeared a few times. This sequence joins TRBV4-3 and TRBJ1-5; TRBD1 matches at 8 bases. With V trimmed by 0 bases and J by 0 bases, 7 bases remained unmatched. Germline CDR1 and CDR2: LGHNA and YSLEER. The CDR3 sequence is 18 residues long. The CDR3: CASSQEARTGRSNQPQHF. The CDR3 bases are TGCGCCAGCAGCCAAGAAGCGAGGACAGGGCGTAGCAATCAGCCCCAGCATTTT.

This rearrangement joins TRBV5-1 to TRBJ2-5, with D perhaps assigned TRBD1 or TRBD2 (5 bases each). The CDR3 consists of 14 residues. Germline loops: CDR1 SGHRS, CDR2 YFSETQ. Between the trimmed V and J ends, which lost 3 bases and 1 base, there was a span of 10 bases. CDR3 amino acids: CASSWDPLQETQYF. The DNA of the CDR3 is TGCGCCAGCAGCTGGGACCCCCTCCAAGAGACCCAGTACTTC.